Below, 7 T cell receptor beta chains from the same sample are listed, as sequenced in a study of T cell changes during pregnancy in multiple sclerosis. Method: immunoSEQ multiplex PCR; TCRdb's copy keeps in-frame clones and lacks some. The sample shows tens of thousands of clones, roughly 90% of them seen only once. Specimen: CD8+ T cells from peripheral blood mononuclear cells, collected before pregnancy. The receptors come from a female donor with multiple sclerosis, enrolled in a pregnancy study.

CDR3 DNA sequence: TGTGCCAGCCAGCTCGGACAGGCCTACGAGCAGTACTTC. This codes for CASQLGQAYEQYF. V gene TRBV6-6 combines with J gene TRBJ2-7, with 7 bases that match TRBD1. After removal of 8 bases from V and 2 bases from J, the junction contained 6 bases not matched to a gene. The germline gives CDR1 MNHNY, CDR2 SVGAGI (reference sequence). The CDR3 has 13 amino acids.

The chain combines TRBV11-3 with TRBJ2-7; no firm D call. The length of the CDR3 is 13 residues. Germline CDR1 reads SGHNT; CDR2 reads YENEEA. The V end lost 5 bases, the J end lost 1 base, and 9 bases lay between the germline ends. CDR3 nucleotides: TGTGCCAGCAGCCCAAGAGGTTCCTACGAGCAGTACTTC. It codes for CASSPRGSYEQYF.

This clone has only one observation. This chain joins TRBV15 and TRBJ1-5, with D uncertain. In germline, CDR1 is LNHNV, CDR2 YYDKDF (reference sequence). The ends were cut back, 5 bases at V and 2 bases at J, with 10 bases in the middle. The CDR3 length is 14 residues. Written as DNA, the CDR3 is TGTGCCACCAGCCCACCCGGAGGCAATCAGCCCCAGCATTTT. Its translation: CATSPPGGNQPQHF.

This chain connects TRBV4-3 to TRBJ1-2; D uncertain. There are 16 residues in the CDR3. V lost 0 bases to trimming and J lost 0 bases, with 11 bases between them. Germline CDR1 and CDR2: LGHNA and YSLEER. CDR3 residues: CASSQDGGPPNYGYTF. The CDR3 DNA sequence: TGCGCCAGCAGCCAAGATGGAGGGCCTCCTAACTATGGCTACACCTTC.

The V call is TRBV18, the J call TRBJ2-5, with a weak D call TRBD1 (5 bases). Germline CDR1 and CDR2: KGHSH and LQKENI. The CDR3 has 14 amino acids. The V gene lost 2 bases and the J gene lost 4 bases, with 11 bases spanning the gap. CDR3 DNA sequence: TGTGCCAGCTCACCAGGGTCCAGGGTAGAGACCCAGTACTTC. It specifies CASSPGSRVETQYF.

This chain uses TRBV5-6 with TRBJ2-5; D might be TRBD2 (7 bases). This CDR3 is 15 amino acids long. Germline V gene lookup returns CDR1 SGHDT and CDR2 YYEEEE. Trimming pared 1 base from V and 1 base from J, leaving 11 bases between. The CDR3 spells CASSLMAGAQETQYF. The CDR3 DNA follows: TGTGCCAGCAGCTTGATGGCGGGGGCCCAAGAGACCCAGTACTTC.

The genes are TRBV19 and TRBJ1-2; D gene ambiguous. The germline V gene encodes CDR1 LNHDA and CDR2 SQIVND (reference sequence). The CDR3 is 13 amino acids. Trimming shortened V by 3 bases and J by 6 bases, and 11 bases separated the two germline ends. The CDR3: CASSIGGNDGYTF. The CDR3 nucleotides read TGTGCCAGTAGTATCGGCGGGAATGATGGCTACACCTTC.